This T cell receptor beta chain originates from a study of CD4+ T cells in melanoma. Overall study results and limits: CD8+ T cell, macrophage and B cell function reportedly correlated with neoantigen-specific CD4+ T cells. In melanoma, neoantigen-specific CD4+ T cells reportedly differed in differentiation state.

This table comes from immunoSEQ multiplex PCR, and its TCRdb copy is limited to in-frame clones, with some not included. The sample consists of 110,000 to 150,000 clones, around 90% of them appearing once. The sample holds one count of this clone. Its antigen is still unknown. With 2 bases removed from V and 0 bases from J, the gap between germline ends came to 5 bases. The CDR3 covers 13 residues. The germline V gene has CDR1 SGHRS and CDR2 YFSETQ. This TCR derives from a human donor with melanoma. The chain combines TRBV5-1 with TRBJ1-2; no firm D call. CDR3 region: CASSFGPNYGYTF. The CDR3 bases are TGCGCCAGCAGCTTCGGACCTAACTATGGCTACACCTTC.